The clone carrying this TCR beta chain has a single count. Original methodology: Scientists estimated how many nucleated cells there were by amplifying reference gene primers. TCRdb's table, derived via immunoSEQ multiplex PCR, lists solely in-frame clones and lacks some. That table is the source of V, J and clone size, and D and trimming were worked out from the DNA. The sample holds 150,000 to 200,000 clones, approximately 87% seen once. This specimen belongs to a study of blood T cell repertoires in COVID-19. The CDR3 runs 17 residues. V was cut by 4 bases and J by 0 bases, with 17 bases left in between. Germline CDR1 is LGHNA and CDR2 is YSLEER.

The rearrangement uses TRBV4-3 and TRBJ2-3; weak D call: TRBD2 (6 bases). This TCR derives from a man between 40 and 49 years old with active or convalescent COVID-19. The sample was peripheral blood. The chain's CDR3 is CASSPGGPGWSTDTQYF. CDR3 nucleotide sequence: TGCGCCAGCAGCCCCGGAGGGCCAGGGTGGAGCACAGATACGCAGTATTTT.